Below, 29 T cell receptor beta chains from the same sample are listed, as sequenced in a study of T-cell memory formation after mild COVID-19 (dated by TCRdb to the early 2020s). Preparation of the library involved 5' RACE. Sequencing was carried out with an Illumina NovaSeq 6000. TCRdb reanalyzed the raw reads on its own, using fastp at Q25 for trimming and MiXCR for clone calling, and kept in-frame beta chains. Entries that share a CDR3 protein sequence are merged under the most common genes and DNA. In all, the sample holds roughly 110,000 distinct CDR3 sequences, and about 15% of those were seen once. The ten largest make up less than 40% of the sample. Sequencing used PBMCs or a T cell subset sorted from them (not recorded which). The receptors originated from a man aged 18 to 29 who had mild COVID-19 (a few samples of this study predate the infection). The sample titles of this study are shuffled in the database, so cell type and time point are left out; the donor was told from shared clones.

Ten or more counts support this clonotype. This chain connects TRBV12-3 or TRBV12-4 to TRBJ2-2; maybe TRBD2 (5 bases). This CDR3 spans 13 amino acids. V lost 4 bases and J 3 bases, leaving 6 bases between the germline ends. The CDR3 DNA follows: TGTGCCAGCAGTTGGGGAGACACCGGGGAGCTGTTTTTT. Its protein product is CASSWGDTGELFF.

This clonotype has a count of ten or more. The chain couples TRBV7-6 to TRBJ2-7; unclear D gene. Germline CDR1 is SGHVS and CDR2 is FNYEAQ. V was pared by 5 bases and J by 3 bases, with 17 bases between. This CDR3 spans 15 amino acids. The DNA of the CDR3 is TGTGCCAGCAGCGAGACGCTAGGGAACGTCTACGAGCAGTACTTC. Protein: CASSETLGNVYEQYF.

Concerning this clonotype itself: Relative to the germline gene, one junction end is altered; a read error may explain this. The rearrangement joins TRBV9 to TRBJ2-6; D is unresolved. Germline CDR1 is SGDLS and CDR2 is YYNGEE. The CDR3 extends over 11 amino acids. The CDR3 region is CSSSALNVLTF. The CDR3 nucleotides are TGTTCCAGCAGCGCGCTCAACGTCCTGACTTTC.

The chain employs TRBV6-5 and TRBJ2-5, with TRBD2 identical over 9 bases. Germline V gives CDR1 MNHEY, CDR2 SVGAGI. The trim removed 6 bases at V and 2 bases at J, leaving 7 bases unmatched. The CDR3 contains 15 residues. CDR3 sequence (DNA): TGTGCCAGCAGCCTCCTAGCGGGGATTCAAGAGACCCAGTACTTC. It codes for CASSLLAGIQETQYF.

The chain combines TRBV7-2 with TRBJ1-1; a weak D match, TRBD1 (6 bases). Germline CDR1 is SGHTA and CDR2 is FQGNSA. V lost 2 bases to trimming and J lost 4 bases, with 11 bases between them. This CDR3 spans 14 amino acids. The CDR3 protein is CASSLLGGSTEAFF. The CDR3 coding sequence is TGTGCCAGCAGCTTACTAGGGGGGAGCACTGAAGCTTTCTTT.

This clonotype was seen more than once but under ten times. J is TRBJ2-7 and V is TRBV12-3 or TRBV12-4; D remains unclear. This CDR3 is built from 15 residues. V shed 1 base and J shed 4 bases, with 14 bases lying between them. CDR3 nucleotides: TGTGCCAGCAGTTTAGGGGCTACCGTTATTTACGAGCAGTACTTC. Translation: CASSLGATVIYEQYF.

This clonotype was found a few times. This sequence joins TRBV28 and TRBJ2-1; TRBD1 is a possible D gene (6 bases). Germline V lookup: CDR1 MDHEN, CDR2 SYDVKM. V gave up 2 bases and J gave up 4 bases, with 15 bases separating them. The CDR3 covers 16 residues. The CDR3 here is CASSLEVGAVYNEQFF. The CDR3 region has the DNA TGTGCCAGCAGTTTAGAGGTGGGGGCCGTATACAATGAGCAGTTCTTC.

This chain connects TRBV30 to TRBJ2-7, with D perhaps TRBD2 (6 bases). V was trimmed by 5 bases and J by 0 bases, leaving 20 bases between them. The CDR3 covers 16 residues. Per the germline V gene, CDR1 is GTSNPN and CDR2 is SVGIG (reference sequence). CDR3 in DNA: TGTGCCTGGGAGGGTCGAGCGGGCCCATCCTCCTACGAGCAGTACTTC. Translated: CAWEGRAGPSSYEQYF.

In nucleotides, the CDR3 is TGTGCCATCAGTGGGGACGAAGACGAGCAGTACGTC. Translated, it gives CAISGDEDEQYV. The V call is TRBV10-3, the J call TRBJ2-7; D assignment may be TRBD1 or TRBD2 (5 bases each). This CDR3 is built from 12 residues. V was cut by 4 bases and J by 5 bases, with 9 bases left in between. Germline V gene sequence: CDR1 ENHRY, CDR2 SYGVKD.

The chain uses TRBV27 and TRBJ2-3; no definite D call. This CDR3 has 14 residues. The V gene lost 2 bases and the J gene lost 6 bases, with 12 bases spanning the gap. CDR1 is MNHEY and CDR2 is SMNVEV in the germline V gene (reference sequence). This CDR3 reads CASSLGTGVDTQYF. CDR3 nucleotide sequence: TGTGCCAGCAGTTTAGGTACTGGGGTGGATACGCAGTATTTT.

This clonotype was picked up a small number of times. The V call is TRBV11-2, the J call TRBJ2-1; 9 positions match TRBD1. This CDR3 is built from 19 residues. After removal of 4 bases from V and 2 bases from J, the junction contained 15 bases not matched to a gene. Per germline, CDR1 SGHAT and CDR2 FQNNGV. The CDR3 spells CASSSPSGTGFLTYNEQFF. Written as DNA, the CDR3 is TGTGCCAGCAGCTCCCCATCCGGGACAGGGTTCCTGACCTACAATGAGCAGTTCTTC. The full variable domain, its missing parts supplied by reference TRBV11-2 and TRBJ2-1, is EAGVAQSPRYKIIEKRQSVAFWCNPISGHATLYWYQQILGQGPKLLIQFQNNGVVDDSQLPKDRFSAERLKGVDSTLKIQPAKLEDSAVYLCASSSPSGTGFLTYNEQFFGPGTRLTVL.

CDR3 DNA: TGTGCCAGCCGCGACAGCGATTACAATGAGCAGTTCTTC. Amino acids: CASRDSDYNEQFF. The chain carries TRBV6-2 or TRBV6-3 and TRBJ2-1, with D maybe TRBD1 (5 bases). Germline loops: CDR1 MNHEY, CDR2 SVGEGT. The germline V and J ends were trimmed by 8 bases and 4 bases, with 12 bases remaining between them. This CDR3 spans 13 amino acids.

Many counts were recorded for this clonotype. The chain combines TRBV5-1 with TRBJ2-6; D gene unclear. The CDR3 is made up of 17 amino acids. The germline V gene encodes CDR1 SGHRS and CDR2 YFSETQ. Trimming removed 2 bases from V and 0 bases from J, with 12 bases in between. CDR3 protein: CASSFGDTSSGANVLTF. The CDR3 coding sequence is TGCGCCAGCAGCTTTGGCGATACGAGCTCTGGGGCCAACGTCCTGACTTTC.

The sample holds a few counts of this clonotype. This chain joins TRBV29-1 and TRBJ2-2; no clear D. Germline CDR1 is SQVTM and CDR2 is ANQGSEA. The CDR3 spans 15 residues. Trimming stripped 0 bases from V and 5 bases from J, with 13 bases between. The CDR3 region is CSVEEPTPGTGELFF. CDR3 DNA: TGCAGCGTTGAAGAACCCACCCCCGGGACCGGGGAGCTGTTTTTT.

V is TRBV9 and J is TRBJ2-2, with D unclear. Trimming left V 4 bases short and J 4 bases short, with 5 bases between. CDR3 length: 12 amino acids. Germline assignment: CDR1 SGDLS and CDR2 YYNGEE. CDR3: CASSPSTGELFF. CDR3 bases: TGTGCCAGCAGCCCGAGCACCGGGGAGCTGTTTTTT.

In this sample, this clonotype turned up a few times. This chain joins TRBV7-9 and TRBJ2-3, with a weak D call TRBD2 (6 bases). The germline CDR1 and CDR2 sequences are SEHNR and FQNEAQ (reference sequence). This CDR3 has 15 residues. V lost 3 bases to trimming and J lost 2 bases, with 12 bases between them. This CDR3 reads CASSFLAPVTDTQYF. In nucleotides, the CDR3 is TGTGCCAGCAGCTTTCTAGCGCCCGTCACAGATACGCAGTATTTT.

The chain links TRBV27 to TRBJ1-5; 10 nucleotides line up with TRBD1. Unmatched junction bases numbered 1, after V lost 2 bases and J lost 3 bases. From germline, CDR1 is MNHEY and CDR2 SMNVEV (reference sequence). The CDR3 totals 15 residues. As DNA, the CDR3 is TGTGCCAGCAGTTTAGGGACAGGGGTCAATCAGCCCCAGCATTTT. It yields the protein CASSLGTGVNQPQHF.

The chain combines TRBV18 with TRBJ2-7, with 7 bases aligning to TRBD2. The V segment lost 2 bases and the J segment 0 bases; nucleotides outside the gene matches: 4. Germline CDR1 is KGHSH and CDR2 is LQKENI. This CDR3 has 15 amino acids. CDR3 protein: CASSPGGGGSYEQYV. Written as DNA, the CDR3 is TGTGCCAGCTCACCAGGCGGGGGAGGCTCCTACGAGCAGTACGTC.

This clonotype was found many times. The genes are TRBV6-5 and TRBJ2-2; the match to TRBD1 covers 8 bases. The germline V gene has CDR1 MNHEY and CDR2 SVGAGI. This CDR3 comprises 15 residues. The J segment lost 4 bases and the V segment lost 2 bases, leaving 3 bases of the junction unmatched. The CDR3 region has the DNA TGTGCCAGCAGTTACGCGGGGACAGGCACCGGGGAGCTGTTTTTT. Translating it yields CASSYAGTGTGELFF.

The J gene is TRBJ2-1, the V gene TRBV5-5; TRBD2 agrees at 11 bases. CDR3 length: 14 residues. The germline V gene encodes CDR1 SGHKS and CDR2 YYEKEE (reference sequence). V gave up 4 bases and J gave up 5 bases; unmatched junction bases: 2. CDR3 in DNA: TGTGCCAGCAGCCTAGCGGGGGGACACAATGAGCAGTTCTTC. Its protein product is CASSLAGGHNEQFF.

In its sample, this clonotype was seen a few times. V gene TRBV6-5 combines with J gene TRBJ2-7; 11 bases align to TRBD1. V dropped 5 bases and J dropped 5; count of bases not matched to a gene: 8. Per germline, CDR1 MNHEY and CDR2 SVGAGI. The CDR3 length is 15 residues. CDR3 protein: CASSPSDRGRDEQYF. The CDR3 DNA reads as TGTGCCAGCAGTCCCTCGGACAGGGGGCGCGACGAGCAGTACTTC.

The genes are TRBV5-1 and TRBJ1-1, with 8 bases that match TRBD1. CDR1 and CDR2 from the germline V gene are SGHRS and YFSETQ. The CDR3 contains 16 residues. Trimming took 2 bases from V and 1 from J; bases not matched to a gene: 7. The chain's CDR3 is CASSFAQGATNTEAFF. CDR3 sequence (DNA): TGCGCCAGCAGCTTCGCCCAGGGGGCGACGAACACTGAAGCTTTCTTT.

Concerning this clonotype itself: A read error may explain this, as a much larger clone is one base away. This chain joins TRBV4-3 and TRBJ2-7; 8 bases are shared with TRBD1. J gave up 2 bases and V 1 base, and 1 base lay outside the gene matches. CDR1 is LGHNA, CDR2 YSLEER, per germline. This CDR3 has 14 amino acids. This CDR3 is CASSQGTGTYEQYF. The CDR3 nucleotides are TGCGCCAGCAGCCAAGGGACAGGGACCTACGAGCAGTACTTC.

The V and J genes are TRBV7-9 and TRBJ2-1; possible D gene TRBD1, 5 bases. The ends were cut back, 8 bases at V and 2 bases at J, with 13 bases in the middle. The length of the CDR3 is 14 residues. CDR1 and CDR2 (germline): SEHNR, FQNEAQ (reference sequence). CDR3 bases: TGTGCCAGCGGCGGACACCTAGCCTACAATGAGCAGTTCTTC. The encoded protein is CASGGHLAYNEQFF.

The sample holds a few counts of this clonotype. The rearrangement joins TRBV6-1 to TRBJ1-1; TRBD1 is a possible D gene (5 bases). The V and J ends lost 0 bases and 2 bases respectively, with 10 bases between them. Germline loops: CDR1 MNHNS, CDR2 SASEGT. CDR3 size: 15 residues. CDR3: CASSEAWQGNTEAFF. The CDR3 DNA is TGTGCCAGCAGTGAAGCGTGGCAGGGCAACACTGAAGCTTTCTTT.

V is TRBV4-3 and J is TRBJ2-7, with 8 bases fitting TRBD1. The ends lost 1 base at V and 2 bases at J; junction bases unmatched: 7. The germline V gene encodes CDR1 LGHNA and CDR2 YSLEER. This CDR3 region has 16 residues. CDR3 sequence: CASSQAPGTGPYEQYF. The CDR3 DNA reads as TGCGCCAGCAGCCAAGCCCCCGGGACAGGCCCCTACGAGCAGTACTTC.

The sample holds a few counts of this clonotype. This chain connects TRBV2 to TRBJ2-7; D is possibly TRBD2 (5 bases). The germline V gene encodes CDR1 SNHLY and CDR2 FYNNEI. CDR3 size: 13 residues. Trimming removed 7 bases at V and 3 bases at J, with 13 bases between. The CDR3 reads CASKATEGYEQYV. CDR3 in DNA: TGTGCCAGCAAAGCCACAGAGGGCTACGAGCAGTACGTC.

The chain links TRBV12-5 to TRBJ2-1, with D tentatively TRBD1 (6 bases). V was trimmed by 0 bases and J by 5 bases, leaving 20 bases between them. The germline V gene has CDR1 LGHNT and CDR2 FRNRAP. The CDR3 contains 18 residues. DNA of the CDR3: TGTGCTAGTGGTTTGGTACTAAATACGAGACAGGCCAACAATGAGCAGTTCTTC. Protein sequence: CASGLVLNTRQANNEQFF.

A few counts support this clonotype. The rearrangement uses TRBV9 and TRBJ2-2; D unclear. V was pared by 0 bases and J by 5 bases, with 2 bases between. Germline values: CDR1 SGDLS, CDR2 YYNGEE. CDR3 length: 12 amino acids. This CDR3 reads CASSVVTGELFF. For the CDR3, the DNA is TGTGCCAGCAGCGTAGTAACCGGGGAGCTGTTTTTT.